This is a list of T cell receptor beta chains from one sample in a study of T cell changes during pregnancy in multiple sclerosis. The repertoire was sequenced with immunoSEQ multiplex PCR; TCRdb's copy has only in-frame clones and lacks some. The sample includes approximately 99,000 clones, just over 90% of them seen just once. Sequences were derived from peripheral blood, sampled in the second trimester of pregnancy. The receptor source for this set is a female donor in good health, enrolled as a control in a pregnancy study. Both conserved end residues are part of each CDR3. D genes are given only for firm matches. Clone size is not always given. Where it is, it says once, few, many or a class for expanded clones.

V	D	size	J	CDR3	DNA
TRBV11-2	-	once	TRBJ1-2	CASSLDRVGYTF	TGTGCCAGCAGCTTAGACAGGGTTGGCTACACCTTC
TRBV6-5	TRBD2	-	TRBJ2-7	CASRRLAGGSYEQYF	TGTGCCAGCAGACGACTAGCGGGAGGATCCTACGAGCAGTACTTC
TRBV7-2	-	-	TRBJ1-2	CASSLDRVNYGYTF	TGTGCCAGCAGCTTAGACAGGGTCAACTATGGCTACACCTTC
TRBV28	-	-	TRBJ2-1	CASSIGSGNEQFF	TGTGCCAGCAGTATCGGGTCTGGTAATGAGCAGTTCTTC
TRBV9	-	once	TRBJ1-1	CASSVEGGSTEAFF	TGTGCCAGCAGCGTAGAAGGGGGATCCACTGAAGCTTTCTTT
TRBV5-1	-	-	TRBJ2-3	CASSLLGRGGDTQYF	TGCGCCAGCAGCTTGTTGGGCAGAGGAGGAGATACGCAGTATTTT
TRBV7-2	-	-	TRBJ2-1	CASSLEGSSYNEQFF	TGTGCCAGCAGCTTAGAAGGGAGCTCCTACAATGAGCAGTTCTTC
TRBV5-1	TRBD2	-	TRBJ2-7	CASSIRTSGGPTREQYF	TGCGCCAGCAGCATAAGGACTAGCGGGGGACCTACGCGGGAGCAGTACTTC
TRBV28	-	-	TRBJ1-5	CANPPPRDNYSNQPQHF	TGTGCCAACCCTCCCCCCCGGGACAATTATAGCAATCAGCCCCAGCATTTT
TRBV6-5	-	-	TRBJ1-1	CASSYGGRSTEAFF	TGTGCCAGCAGTTACGGGGGGAGAAGCACTGAAGCTTTCTTT
TRBV21-1	-	-	TRBJ1-2	CASSKLRTGGDYGYTF	TGTGCCAGCAGCAAACTCCGGACAGGGGGTGACTATGGCTACACCTTC
TRBV6-5	TRBD1	once	TRBJ1-2	CASSEGQPYGYTF	TGTGCCAGCAGTGAGGGACAGCCCTATGGCTACACCTTC
TRBV4-3	TRBD1	-	TRBJ2-3	CASSQEGQRRIADTQYF	TGCGCCAGCAGCCAAGAGGGACAGCGGAGGATTGCAGATACGCAGTATTTT
TRBV7-9	-	once	TRBJ2-7	CASSLVRPDTADSYEQYF	TGTGCCAGCAGCTTAGTGAGACCCGACACAGCGGACTCCTACGAGCAGTACTTC
TRBV27	TRBD1	-	TRBJ2-2	CASSLRQGADTGELFF	TGTGCCAGCAGCCTTCGACAGGGGGCGGACACCGGGGAGCTGTTTTTT
TRBV2	-	-	TRBJ2-1	CASSDSLNNNEQFF	TGTGCCAGCAGTGACTCACTAAACAACAATGAGCAGTTCTTC
TRBV5-1	TRBD2	-	TRBJ2-1	CASSRGLAGGTYNEQFF	TGCGCCAGCAGCCGCGGACTAGCGGGGGGGACCTACAATGAGCAGTTCTTC
TRBV7-9	-	-	TRBJ1-1	CASGGDSSNTEAFF	TGTGCCAGCGGGGGGGACTCCTCCAACACTGAAGCTTTCTTT
TRBV19	-	-	TRBJ2-5	CASSIASGAETQYF	TGTGCCAGTAGTATAGCGTCAGGGGCAGAGACCCAGTACTTC
TRBV7-7	-	-	TRBJ2-1	CASSLAHQTAYNEQFF	TGTGCTAGCAGCTTAGCCCATCAGACAGCCTACAATGAGCAGTTCTTC
TRBV25-1	TRBD1	-	TRBJ2-7	CASSPFGTGVNEQYF	TGTGCCAGCAGCCCCTTCGGGACAGGGGTCAACGAGCAGTACTTC
TRBV7-2	-	-	TRBJ1-1	CASSLARENAEAFF	TGTGCCAGCAGCTTAGCTCGCGAGAACGCTGAAGCTTTCTTT
TRBV6-1	-	-	TRBJ1-5	CASSEPLHGTSHQPQHF	TGTGCCAGCAGTGAGCCCCTCCACGGTACCTCTCATCAGCCCCAGCATTTT
TRBV15	TRBD1	-	TRBJ1-3	CATSRATGTGIGNTIYF	TGTGCCACCAGCAGGGCCACCGGGACAGGGATCGGAAACACCATATATTTT
TRBV6-5	TRBD1	-	TRBJ2-7	CASSRQGIDYEQYF	TGTGCCAGCAGCCGACAGGGGATAGACTACGAGCAGTACTTC
TRBV7-2	TRBD2	-	TRBJ2-1	CASNDQRGLSMNEQFF	TGTGCCAGCAACGATCAGCGGGGTCTTAGCATGAATGAGCAGTTCTTC
TRBV28	-	-	TRBJ2-7	CASKQEPYEQYF	TGTGCCAGCAAACAGGAACCCTACGAGCAGTACTTC
TRBV19	-	-	TRBJ1-5	CASSWTDNSNQPQHF	TGTGCCAGTAGTTGGACAGATAATAGCAATCAGCCCCAGCATTTT
TRBV5-1	TRBD1	-	TRBJ1-2	CASSAGQGANYGYTF	TGCGCCAGCAGCGCCGGACAGGGGGCTAACTATGGCTACACCTTC
TRBV21-1	-	-	TRBJ2-1	CASGSASGPYNEQFF	TGTGCCAGCGGTAGCGCTAGCGGGCCTTACAATGAGCAGTTCTTC
TRBV30	-	few	TRBJ1-1	CAWSQGGVTEAFF	TGTGCCTGGAGTCAAGGGGGGGTCACTGAAGCTTTCTTT
TRBV30	-	-	TRBJ1-2	CAWSVQGAVGYTF	TGTGCCTGGAGTGTACAGGGCGCGGTGGGCTACACCTTC
TRBV2	-	-	TRBJ2-5	CASRDTWVAQETQYF	TGTGCCAGCAGGGACACTTGGGTTGCCCAAGAGACCCAGTACTTC
TRBV7-2	-	-	TRBJ2-7	CASSRTAASEQYF	TGTGCCAGCAGCCGGACAGCCGCTAGTGAGCAGTACTTC
TRBV19	-	-	TRBJ1-2	CASIQPLRGGNYGYTF	TGTGCCAGTATCCAACCCCTCAGGGGTGGCAACTATGGCTACACCTTC
TRBV4-3	TRBD2	once	TRBJ2-5	CASSLMRGTSGETQYF	TGCGCCAGCAGCCTCATGAGAGGGACTAGCGGGGAGACCCAGTACTTC
TRBV4-3	-	-	TRBJ2-2	CASSQRGGLQRANTGELFF	TGCGCCAGCAGCCAAAGGGGGGGATTGCAGCGGGCGAACACCGGGGAGCTGTTTTTT
TRBV7-9	-	-	TRBJ2-5	CASSPRDFLLGQETQYF	TGTGCCAGCAGCCCACGGGACTTCCTTTTGGGGCAAGAGACCCAGTACTTC
TRBV6-5	TRBD1	-	TRBJ1-1	CASRPAGGENTEAFF	TGTGCCAGCAGGCCCGCAGGGGGCGAGAACACTGAAGCTTTCTTT
TRBV11-2	TRBD1	-	TRBJ1-4	CASSAGQVLNEKLFF	TGTGCCAGCAGCGCAGGACAGGTTCTTAATGAAAAACTGTTTTTT
TRBV7-8	TRBD1	-	TRBJ2-7	CASSFGPRLRGHSYEQYF	TGTGCCAGCAGCTTCGGACCACGACTGAGGGGGCACTCCTACGAGCAGTACTTC
TRBV7-2	-	-	TRBJ2-1	CASSPQRYEQFF	TGTGCCAGCAGCCCTCAGCGGTATGAGCAGTTCTTC
TRBV7-8	TRBD2	-	TRBJ2-5	CASRGGREGQETQYF	TGTGCCAGCAGGGGGGGGCGGGAGGGCCAAGAGACCCAGTACTTC
TRBV27	-	-	TRBJ1-2	CASRGAGWIYGYTF	TGTGCCAGCAGAGGGGCGGGGTGGATCTATGGCTACACCTTC
TRBV30	-	once	TRBJ1-2	CAWTPAGGQFNYGYTF	TGTGCCTGGACCCCAGCGGGAGGGCAATTTAACTATGGCTACACCTTC
TRBV7-6	TRBD1	-	TRBJ2-2	CASSLTGGRSGELFF	TGTGCCAGCAGCTTGACAGGGGGCAGGTCCGGGGAGCTGTTTTTT
TRBV5-8	-	-	TRBJ2-6	CASRLGGSGANVLTF	TGTGCCAGCAGACTGGGGGGCTCTGGGGCCAACGTCCTGACTTTC
TRBV7-9	-	-	TRBJ2-3	CASSEAPSTDTQYF	TGTGCCAGCAGCGAGGCCCCCAGCACAGATACGCAGTATTTT
TRBV4-1	TRBD1	-	TRBJ1-2	CASSRPQGAENSNYGYTF	TGCGCCAGCAGCCGGCCACAGGGGGCGGAAAATTCTAACTATGGCTACACCTTC
TRBV5-1	-	-	TRBJ1-6	CASSNPGDNSPLHF	TGCGCCAGCAGCAACCCAGGGGATAATTCACCCCTCCACTTT
TRBV27	TRBD1	-	TRBJ2-7	CASSPSDRGKEQYF	TGTGCCAGCAGTCCTTCCGACAGGGGCAAAGAGCAGTACTTC